This TCR beta chain was sequenced for a study of cytomegalovirus exposure and HLA in healthy donors. Trimming took off 5 bases at V and 4 bases at J, with 11 bases between the two ends. This CDR3 spans 12 amino acids. Germline lookup yields CDR1 SQVTM and CDR2 ANQGSEA. PCR involved 60 Vbeta and 13 Jbeta primers. The protocol was immunoSEQ multiplex PCR, while the TCRdb copy is restricted to in-frame clones and leaves out a portion. The table has approximately 150,000 clones, 80% seen once. Sequenced sample: PBMCs. The receptor comes from a man aged 35-49 years in good health and CMV-seronegative. The gene calls are TRBV29-1 and TRBJ1-2, with D possibly TRBD1 on 5 matching bases. CDR3 sequence reads: CSVPQGFYGYTF. The DNA for the CDR3 is TGCAGCGTTCCCCAGGGTTTCTATGGCTACACCTTC. The variable domain in full, completed from reference TRBV29-1 and TRBJ1-2, reads SAVISQKPSRDICQRGTSLTIQCQVDSQVTMMFWYRQQPGQSLTLIATANQGSEATYESGFVIDKFPISRPNLTFSTLTVSNMSPEDSSIYLCSVPQGFYGYTFGSGTRLTVV.